The T cell receptor (beta chain) described here comes from a study of shared clonotypes between healthy human individuals. General study points: Of the naive CD4 clonotypes, approximately 5% were shared across several donors.

The CDR3 extends over 15 amino acids. The V and J ends lost 8 bases and 7 bases respectively, with 21 bases between them. CDR1 and CDR2 from the germline V gene are LNHDA and SQIVND (reference sequence). Donors had no recently reported acute infections or vaccinations and were HIV-negative. The authors distributed each subset's genomic DNA evenly over several immunoSEQ plates. Each sorted subset replicate got 200 ng genomic DNA, 30,000 or so genomes. Assay used: immunoSEQ multiplex PCR; TCRdb lists only in-frame clones, some missing. Of roughly 2.6 million clones in the sample, around nine tenths were seen once. In regard to this clone: What it recognizes is unknown.

The genes are TRBV19 and TRBJ1-5, with D possibly TRBD1 on 6 matching bases. The source material was naive CD4+ T cells sorted from blood. The subset is: CD45RA+ positively selected. The receptor was isolated from a man in his late teens or twenties in good health. The CDR3, as DNA: TGTGCCAGTTACCCGACAGGTGCCGGAGGGCAGCCCCAGCATTTT. Its translation is CASYPTGAGGQPQHF.